These 3 T cell receptor beta chains were sequenced from one sample in a study of T cells in Graves' hyperthyroidism and ophthalmopathy. RNA transcripts were the template for amplifying TCR beta CDR3 regions. During a first-round RT-PCR of the TCR CDR3, the HTBI primer set was used. Using its own MiXCR run on the multiplex PCR reads, TCRdb lists one record per CDR3 protein. The repertoire consists of 410,000 or so distinct CDR3 sequences, with roughly 15% occurring once and the leading ten covering around 13%. The sequenced sample consisted of blood. These receptors originate from a man younger than 35 with Graves' ophthalmopathy.

This clonotype was recorded at least ten times. The chain's CDR3 is CSARGRGVYNEQFF. CDR3 nucleotide sequence: TGCAGTGCACGTGGGAGAGGGGTCTACAATGAGCAGTTCTTC. The chain has TRBV20-1 and TRBJ2-1; D is tentatively TRBD1 or TRBD2 (5 bases each). The CDR3 contains 14 residues. Trimming removed 6 bases from V and 3 bases from J, with 15 bases in between. CDR1 is DFQATT, CDR2 SNEGSKA, per germline (reference sequence).

In this sample, this clonotype turned up a few times. The chain recombines TRBV6-1 with TRBJ2-5; 7 bases align to TRBD1. This CDR3 contains 15 residues. Germline CDR1 is MNHNS and CDR2 is SASEGT. The V and J ends lost 6 bases and 5 bases, in that order; junction bases with no gene match: 12. The CDR3 loop reads CASSGQAKAWETQYF. The DNA of the CDR3 is TGTGCCAGCAGCGGACAGGCCAAAGCGTGGGAGACCCAGTACTTC.

The sample holds a few counts of this clonotype. The chain employs TRBV4-1 and TRBJ2-3; 7 bases line up with TRBD1. This CDR3 region has 17 residues. Germline-derived CDR1 and CDR2 are MGHRA and YSYEKL. Losses at the gene ends were 2 bases for V and 4 bases for J; bases not matched to a gene: 12. Here the CDR3 reads CASSQFVRGPVADTQYF. In nucleotides, the CDR3 is TGCGCCAGCAGCCAATTCGTGAGGGGGCCTGTCGCAGATACGCAGTATTTT.